These 29 T cell receptor beta chains were all obtained from the same sample, sequenced in a study of identical twins. TCRdb itself ran the 5' RACE reads through MiXCR, one entry per CDR3 protein. The sample holds roughly 710,000 distinct CDR3 sequences, less than 7% seen once. Sequenced sample: naive T cells sorted from blood. All receptors derive from a man between 18 and 35 years old in good health.

The V and J genes are TRBV12-3 or TRBV12-4 and TRBJ1-1; TRBD1 might be the D (5 bases). The V gene lost 9 bases and the J gene lost 7 bases, with 15 bases spanning the gap. The CDR3 loop spans 12 amino acids. The chain's CDR3 is CASRTPRGEAFF. CDR3 DNA: TGTGCCAGTCGGACACCCCGGGGTGAAGCTTTCTTT.

The chain carries TRBV5-5 and TRBJ1-5; 9 nucleotides match TRBD1. The J segment lost 6 bases and the V segment lost 0 bases, leaving 7 bases of the junction unmatched. This CDR3 is 16 amino acids long. The V gene's germline CDR1 is SGHKS and CDR2 YYEKEE (reference sequence). CDR3: CASSLASGTGFQPQHF. CDR3 bases: TGTGCCAGCAGCTTGGCCTCCGGGACAGGGTTTCAGCCCCAGCATTTT.

This clonotype was detected ten times or more. J is TRBJ2-2 and V is TRBV20-1; 10 bases fit TRBD2. This CDR3 is 14 amino acids long. V lost 5 bases, J lost 1 base, and 1 base stayed unmatched. Looked up from germline, CDR1 is DFQATT and CDR2 is SNEGSKA (reference sequence). The CDR3: CSARTSGNTGELFF. CDR3 DNA: TGCAGTGCTCGGACTAGCGGGAACACCGGGGAGCTGTTTTTT.

In this sample, this clonotype turned up a few times. The J gene is TRBJ2-1, the V gene TRBV7-9; D is uncertain. Germline CDR1 is SEHNR and CDR2 is FQNEAQ (reference sequence). CDR3 length equals 13 residues. V was shortened by 5 bases and J by 7 bases, with 12 bases between the two germline ends. The chain's CDR3 is CASSPHPENEQFF. The DNA for the CDR3 is TGTGCCAGCAGCCCCCACCCAGAGAATGAGCAGTTCTTC.

The chain couples TRBV6-4 to TRBJ2-1, with 7 bases lining up with TRBD2. After removal of 6 bases from V and 7 bases from J, the junction contained 12 bases not matched to a gene. CDR1 MRHNA and CDR2 SNTAGT come from the germline V gene. This CDR3 has 15 amino acids. CDR3 sequence reads: CASSPFAGVGNEQFF. The CDR3 DNA follows: TGTGCCAGCAGCCCCTTCGCGGGAGTGGGGAATGAGCAGTTCTTC.

This clonotype was observed many times. The chain is built from TRBV29-1 and TRBJ2-7, with a weak D call TRBD1 (5 bases). The CDR3 is 12 amino acids. V was cut by 6 bases and J by 6 bases, with 15 bases left in between. The V gene's germline CDR1 is SQVTM and CDR2 ANQGSEA. The CDR3 spells CSVVTGSVEQYF. The CDR3 DNA sequence: TGCAGCGTAGTCACAGGATCGGTCGAGCAGTACTTC.

This clonotype was seen at least ten times. The chain uses TRBV20-1 and TRBJ2-3, with a possible D match to TRBD2 (5 bases). V was clipped by 5 bases and J by 1 base, with 13 bases between them. CDR1 is DFQATT, CDR2 SNEGSKA, per germline (reference sequence). The CDR3 is made up of 14 amino acids. This CDR3 reads CSAHTSDGTDTQYF. Here the CDR3 DNA reads TGCAGTGCTCATACTAGTGACGGCACAGATACGCAGTATTTT.

Only a few counts were recorded for this clonotype. The gene calls are TRBV29-1 and TRBJ1-2; D gene uncertain. V was cut by 0 bases and J by 1 base, with 9 bases left in between. This CDR3 contains 14 residues. Germline V gene lookup returns CDR1 SQVTM and CDR2 ANQGSEA. The CDR3 coding sequence is TGCAGCGTTGAAGACCCGGTCCTTAACTATGGCTACACCTTC. It is translated as CSVEDPVLNYGYTF.

The V gene is TRBV6-2 or TRBV6-3, the J gene TRBJ2-1; maybe TRBD1 (5 bases). Germline CDR1 and CDR2: MNHEY and SVGEGT. The CDR3 length is 14 residues. Trimming removed 4 bases from V and 5 bases from J, with 12 bases in between. This CDR3 reads CASSSTALHNEQFF. For the CDR3, the DNA is TGTGCCAGCAGTTCGACAGCCCTCCACAATGAGCAGTTCTTC.

This clonotype was detected a few times. The chain joins TRBV7-3 to TRBJ2-1, with D possibly TRBD1 on 6 matching bases. V lost 3 bases, J lost 2 bases, and 11 bases lay in between. Germline CDR1 SGHTA, CDR2 FQGTGA. The CDR3 contains 15 residues. The CDR3 DNA follows: TGTGCCAGCAGCTTGAGGGGGATAACCTACAATGAGCAGTTCTTC. It yields the protein CASSLRGITYNEQFF. The whole variable domain, remainder taken from reference TRBV7-3 and TRBJ2-1, is GAGVSQTPSNKVTEKGKYVELRCDPISGHTALYWYRQSLGQGPEFLIYFQGTGAADDSGLPNDRFFAVRPEGSVSTLKIQRTERGDSAVYLCASSLRGITYNEQFFGPGTRLTVL.

This clonotype was picked up many times. The chain is built from TRBV12-3 or TRBV12-4 and TRBJ2-5, with TRBD1 matching 7 bases. J gave up 5 bases and V 5 bases, and 5 bases lay outside the gene matches. The CDR3 contains 13 residues. The CDR3 DNA sequence: TGTGCCAGCAGTGAGTTAGGGGGCGAGACCCAGTACTTC. Translating it yields CASSELGGETQYF.

The chain recombines TRBV5-1 with TRBJ1-1, with a tentative D call TRBD1 (5 bases). The CDR3 sequence is 15 residues long. Germline values: CDR1 SGHRS, CDR2 YFSETQ. Trimming stripped 0 bases from V and 0 bases from J, with 9 bases between. CDR3 loop: CASSLAFRVNTEAFF. The CDR3 bases are TGCGCCAGCAGCTTGGCCTTCAGGGTGAACACTGAAGCTTTCTTT.

This clonotype was counted between two and nine times. The chain recombines TRBV5-6 with TRBJ2-5; 12 bases map to TRBD2. CDR3 length: 16 residues. Germline V gene sequence: CDR1 SGHDT, CDR2 YYEEEE. V gave up 3 bases and J gave up 2 bases; unmatched junction bases: 5. CDR3 region: CASSYRLAGAQETQYF. DNA for the CDR3: TGTGCCAGCAGCTACCGACTAGCGGGAGCTCAAGAGACCCAGTACTTC.

This clonotype was seen ten or more times. The chain carries TRBV7-6 and TRBJ2-7; D may be TRBD1 or TRBD2 (5 bases each). The germline V gene encodes CDR1 SGHVS and CDR2 FNYEAQ. V lost 1 base and J 6 bases, leaving 16 bases between the germline ends. The CDR3 length is 15 residues. The CDR3 DNA reads as TGTGCCAGCAGCTTAGATTGGGGGATTCGGGGCGAGCAGTACTTC. Translating gives CASSLDWGIRGEQYF.

The CDR3 loop is CASSQELSGIHGYSPLHF. DNA for the CDR3: TGTGCCAGCAGCCAAGAATTATCAGGAATACATGGATATTCACCCCTCCACTTT. This chain joins TRBV3-1 and TRBJ1-6; D gene ambiguous. Trimming pared 0 bases from V and 8 bases from J, leaving 20 bases between. This CDR3 region has 18 residues. CDR1 is LGHDT and CDR2 is YNNKEL in the germline V gene (reference sequence).

In this sample, this clonotype turned up many times. The chain joins TRBV24-1 to TRBJ2-2, with D perhaps TRBD1 (5 bases). Germline CDR1 and CDR2: KGHDR and SFDVKD. The CDR3 totals 13 residues. Trimming took off 7 bases at V and 6 bases at J, with 11 bases between the two ends. This CDR3 reads CATRDSSAGELFF. As DNA, the CDR3 is TGTGCCACCAGAGACAGCTCGGCCGGGGAGCTGTTTTTT.

This clonotype turned up a few times. The chain has TRBV15 and TRBJ2-1; TRBD2 aligns across 10 bases. The CDR3 contains 16 residues. Germline CDR1 and CDR2: LNHNV and YYDKDF (reference sequence). Losses at the gene ends were 0 bases for V and 9 bases for J; bases not matched to a gene: 8. CDR3 sequence (DNA): TGTGCCACCAGCAGAGATGGGCTAGCGGGAGTCGGTGAGCAGTTCTTC. The encoded protein is CATSRDGLAGVGEQFF. Variable domain in full (rest from reference TRBV15 and TRBJ2-1): DAMVIQNPRYQVTQFGKPVTLSCSQTLNHNVMYWYQQKSSQAPKLLFHYYDKDFNNEADTPDNFQSRRPNTSFCFLDIRSPGLGDTAMYLCATSRDGLAGVGEQFFGPGTRLTVL.

This clonotype has a count of ten or more. This chain links TRBV29-1 with TRBJ1-1, with 8 bases that match TRBD1. CDR1 and CDR2 from the germline V gene are SQVTM and ANQGSEA. The CDR3 spans 13 residues. Germline trimming cut 6 bases from V and 10 bases from J; bases unmatched to any gene: 13. The CDR3 protein is CSVDHGQGIGAFF. The CDR3 bases are TGCAGCGTCGACCATGGACAGGGTATCGGAGCTTTCTTT.

The chain links TRBV15 to TRBJ2-4; 12 bases are shared with TRBD1. This CDR3 spans 16 amino acids. V lost 5 bases, J lost 6 bases, and 8 bases stayed unmatched. Germline V gene data show CDR1 as LNHNV and CDR2 as YYDKDF (reference sequence). CDR3 amino acids: CATSGGTGGVINIQYF. The CDR3 DNA reads as TGTGCCACCAGCGGAGGGACAGGGGGCGTCATAAACATTCAGTACTTC. Drawing the rest from reference TRBV15 and TRBJ2-4, the complete variable domain is DAMVIQNPRYQVTQFGKPVTLSCSQTLNHNVMYWYQQKSSQAPKLLFHYYDKDFNNEADTPDNFQSRRPNTSFCFLDIRSPGLGDTAMYLCATSGGTGGVINIQYFGAGTRLSVL.

The chain is built from TRBV6-2 or TRBV6-3 and TRBJ2-7; possible D gene TRBD1, 5 bases. CDR3 length equals 15 residues. V shed 2 bases and J shed 2 bases, with 13 bases lying between them. In germline, CDR1 is MNHEY, CDR2 SVGEGT. CDR3 DNA: TGTGCCAGCAGTTACCCAACGGCAGGGCCCTACGAGCAGTACTTC. Translation: CASSYPTAGPYEQYF.

Many counts were recorded for this clonotype. The chain combines TRBV6-5 with TRBJ2-1; TRBD2 is a possible D gene (5 bases). The CDR3 is 15 amino acids. The germline CDR1 and CDR2 sequences are MNHEY and SVGAGI. V lost 2 bases to trimming and J lost 8 bases, with 16 bases between them. CDR3 sequence (DNA): TGTGCCAGCAGTTACCGTGATCGCAGCGGCGATGAGCAGTTCTTC. It specifies CASSYRDRSGDEQFF.

The table lists this clonotype with many counts. The rearrangement links TRBV4-3 to TRBJ2-7; no firm D call. CDR3 size: 13 residues. The germline CDR1 and CDR2 sequences are LGHNA and YSLEER. Between the trimmed V and J ends, which lost 0 bases and 2 bases, there was a span of 5 bases. The CDR3 sequence: CASSQDTAYEQYF. The DNA of the CDR3 is TGCGCCAGCAGCCAAGATACGGCCTACGAGCAGTACTTC.

This clonotype was observed a few times. The chain combines TRBV20-1 with TRBJ2-5, with TRBD1 matching over 9 bases. CDR1 is DFQATT and CDR2 is SNEGSKA in the germline V gene (reference sequence). With V trimmed by 0 bases and J by 5 bases, 19 bases remained unmatched. The CDR3 is 19 residues long. CDR3 DNA: TGCAGTGCTAGAGATCCTCCTCGGCCGGGACAGGGCCTTCTGGAGACCCAGTACTTC. This gives the protein CSARDPPRPGQGLLETQYF.

A few counts support this clonotype. The chain combines TRBV27 with TRBJ2-1; D call uncertain. CDR1 and CDR2 from the germline V gene are MNHEY and SMNVEV (reference sequence). This CDR3 spans 13 amino acids. V shed 7 bases and J shed 5 bases, with 12 bases lying between them. The chain's CDR3 is CASTLGQNNEQFF. For the CDR3, the DNA is TGTGCCAGCACCCTTGGGCAGAACAATGAGCAGTTCTTC.

This clonotype was seen at least ten times. The chain couples TRBV29-1 to TRBJ1-4, with a possible D match to TRBD1 (5 bases). In germline, CDR1 is SQVTM, CDR2 ANQGSEA. The CDR3 totals 14 residues. V lost 7 bases, J lost 2 bases, and 14 bases lay in between. The CDR3 DNA follows: TGCAGCGCTGGACAAGAACGGACTAATGAAAAACTGTTTTTT. Protein sequence: CSAGQERTNEKLFF.

This clonotype was seen repeatedly, ten times or more. The genes are TRBV13 and TRBJ2-1; TRBD1 matches 7 bases. CDR3 length: 17 residues. CDR1 PRHDT and CDR2 FYEKMQ come from the germline V gene (reference sequence). With V trimmed by 5 bases and J by 5 bases, 15 bases remained unmatched. Written as DNA, the CDR3 is TGTGCCAGCAGCGGCCCTGGACAGGCCAATTGGGACAATGAGCAGTTCTTC. Translating it yields CASSGPGQANWDNEQFF.

At least ten counts were recorded for this clonotype. The genes are TRBV5-1 and TRBJ2-1; D might be TRBD2 (6 bases). Trimming pared 4 bases from V and 6 bases from J, leaving 14 bases between. The V gene's germline CDR1 is SGHRS and CDR2 YFSETQ. The CDR3 loop spans 14 amino acids. CDR3 in amino acids: CASSTLARANEQFF. The CDR3 DNA sequence: TGCGCCAGCAGCACTCTAGCGAGGGCCAATGAGCAGTTCTTC. The full variable domain, in which reference TRBV5-1 and TRBJ2-1 provide the parts outside the CDR3, is KAGVTQTPRYLIKTRGQQVTLSCSPISGHRSVSWYQQTPGQGLQFLFEYFSETQRNKGNFPGRFSGRQFSNSRSEMNVSTLELGDSALYLCASSTLARANEQFFGPGTRLTVL.

This clonotype was observed at least ten times. The CDR3 is CSTAGRLQNTEAFF. CDR3 coding DNA: TGCAGCACTGCTGGACGGCTACAGAACACTGAAGCTTTCTTT. The V and J genes are TRBV29-1 and TRBJ1-1, with D unresolved. Germline V gene lookup returns CDR1 SQVTM and CDR2 ANQGSEA. The CDR3 is 14 amino acids. V was trimmed by 8 bases and J by 1 base, leaving 17 bases between them.

This clonotype has at least ten counts. The chain employs TRBV12-3 or TRBV12-4 and TRBJ2-2; D not resolved. Trimming took off 6 bases at V and 7 bases at J, with 9 bases between the two ends. The CDR3 is 12 amino acids. CDR3 DNA: TGTGCCAGCAGCCTCCAGCACGGGGAGCTGTTTTTT. Its protein product is CASSLQHGELFF.